This TCR beta chain appears in the sequencing data of a study of T cell changes during pregnancy in multiple sclerosis. Germline lookup yields CDR1 MNHEY and CDR2 SVGAGI. V shed 2 bases and J shed 6 bases, with 10 bases lying between them. This CDR3 contains 13 residues. In its sample, this clone was seen once. TCRdb keeps only in-frame clones here, not all; method: immunoSEQ multiplex PCR. The sample holds over 55,000 clones, under 90% seen once. The chain is built from TRBV6-5 and TRBJ1-2; a possible D gene is TRBD1 (5 bases). This specimen was peripheral blood, taken after pregnancy. This receptor was taken from a female donor in good health, enrolled as a control in a pregnancy study. The CDR3 loop is CASSYRRGHGYTF. The CDR3 DNA reads TGTGCCAGCAGTTACCGGAGGGGACATGGCTACACCTTC.